Listed below are T cell receptor beta chains from one sample, sequenced in a study of human thymus T cells. TCRdb's copy holds only in-frame clones and misses some; the assay was immunoSEQ multiplex PCR. Among under 70,000 clones listed, 94% were seen once. The sample taken for sequencing was blood. These receptors originate from a boy in the first two years of life with a congenital heart defect but otherwise immunologically healthy. The CDR3 runs from the conserved cysteine through the conserved F or W.

TRBV11-3	TRBJ2-7	CASSLWGYEQYF
TRBV5-1	TRBJ2-7	CASSLDPSYEQYF
TRBV9	TRBJ2-2	CASSLRAGELFF
TRBV7-6	TRBJ2-3	CASSLDRVDTDTQYF
TRBV28	TRBJ2-3	CAIGQVGPDTQYF
TRBV11-2	TRBJ2-5	CASSLEGISGQETQYF
TRBV7-8	TRBJ2-7	CASRGRTMSYEQYF
TRBV4-3	TRBJ1-4	CASSQRSGSATNEKLFF
TRBV5-8	TRBJ2-7	CASSLKTNFYEQYF
TRBV28	TRBJ2-7	CASSRGDRGHEQYF
TRBV28	TRBJ2-7	CASSFGREGLYEQYF
TRBV18	TRBJ2-3	CASSPWTGSDTQYF
TRBV7-2	TRBJ1-2	CASSYSSLVPTGLRYGYTF
TRBV27	TRBJ1-4	CASSSRQGPSYEKLFF
TRBV5-5	TRBJ1-2	CASSAGTAHYGYTF
TRBV11-2	TRBJ2-3	CASTRYGSGSTDTQYF
TRBV27	TRBJ2-1	CASSLAGVGEQFF
TRBV5-1	TRBJ1-4	CASSLGSSTNEKLFF